A selection of T cell receptor beta chains follows, all from one sample in a study of T cell responses to AZD1222 COVID-19 vaccine. Sequencing was performed with immunoSEQ multiplex PCR; in TCRdb, only in-frame clones are kept and a portion is missing. The data contain about 83,000 clones, roughly 82% of them singletons. The sequencing here drew on peripheral blood, taken on day 0 of AZD1222 vaccination. The receptors were gathered from an adult in good health. The CDR3 runs from the conserved cysteine through the conserved F or W. Fields, in order: J gene, CDR3 length, D gene, V gene, clone size, CDR3 DNA, CDR3 protein. A D gene is named only where the DNA matches it firmly. Size is stated for part of the rows, as once, few or many counts, or as a class when the clone is expanded.

J: TRBJ2-1; length: 13; D: -; V: TRBV11-2; size: -; DNA: TGTGCCAGCAGCCCGGGCCCCTACAATGAGCAGTTCTTC; CDR3: CASSPGPYNEQFF
J: TRBJ2-7; length: 14; D: -; V: TRBV2; size: -; DNA: TGTGCCAGCAACCCCCAGGGGCCTGAGTACGAGCAGTACTTC; CDR3: CASNPQGPEYEQYF
J: TRBJ2-7; length: 13; D: TRBD1; V: TRBV7-2; size: -; DNA: TGTGCCAGCAGCTCAGGACAGGCTCTGGGGCAGTACTTC; CDR3: CASSSGQALGQYF
J: TRBJ2-5; length: 16; D: TRBD1; V: TRBV3-1/TRBV3-2; size: -; DNA: TGTGCCAGCAGCCAAGATCTAGGCAGGGGGAAAGAGACCCAGTACTTC; CDR3: CASSQDLGRGKETQYF
J: TRBJ2-1; length: 13; D: -; V: TRBV13; size: -; DNA: TGTGCCAGCAGCTTAGAGGCATACAATGAGCAGTTCTTC; CDR3: CASSLEAYNEQFF
J: TRBJ1-1; length: 14; D: TRBD1; V: TRBV5-1; size: -; DNA: TGCGCCAGCAGCCCCGGGACAGTGAACACTGAAGCTTTCTTT; CDR3: CASSPGTVNTEAFF
J: TRBJ2-2; length: 12; D: -; V: TRBV15; size: -; DNA: TGTGCCACCAGTCGAAGGTCCGGGGAGCTGTTTTTT; CDR3: CATSRRSGELFF
J: TRBJ1-3; length: 16; D: -; V: TRBV7-2; size: -; DNA: TGTGCCAGCAGCTTAGGCGGGGCGGCGGGGGGAAACACCATATATTTT; CDR3: CASSLGGAAGGNTIYF
J: TRBJ2-7; length: 12; D: -; V: TRBV7-9; size: -; DNA: TGTGCCAGCAGCTTAGCAACGAGTGAGGAGTACTTC; CDR3: CASSLATSEEYF
J: TRBJ2-1; length: 18; D: TRBD1; V: TRBV7-3; size: -; DNA: TGTGCCAGCAGCCCCAGAGGGTACGGGACAGAAAGCCACAATGAGCAGTTCTTC; CDR3: CASSPRGYGTESHNEQFF
J: TRBJ2-1; length: 17; D: TRBD2; V: TRBV28; size: -; DNA: TGTGCCAGCAGTTTACCCCAAGCGGGAGGGGCCTACAATGAGCAGTTCTTC; CDR3: CASSLPQAGGAYNEQFF
J: TRBJ1-5; length: 15; D: -; V: TRBV9; size: once; DNA: TGTGCCAGCAGCTTCGAAGGGAATAGCAATCAGCCCCAGCATTTT; CDR3: CASSFEGNSNQPQHF
J: TRBJ1-5; length: 12; D: -; V: TRBV29-1; size: -; DNA: TGCAGCGTTGGCGGTCTCAGTGGGGCCCAGCATTTT; CDR3: CSVGGLSGAQHF
J: TRBJ1-2; length: 16; D: -; V: TRBV27; size: -; DNA: TGTGCCAGCAGTTCCTCTCCTGGTGGGAGTCGCTATGGCTACACCTTC; CDR3: CASSSSPGGSRYGYTF
J: TRBJ1-1; length: 14; D: -; V: TRBV3-1/TRBV3-2; size: -; DNA: TGTGCCAGCTGGGTTGAACAGGGAGCCACTGAAGCTTTCTTT; CDR3: CASWVEQGATEAFF
J: TRBJ2-7; length: 14; D: -; V: TRBV9; size: -; DNA: TGTGCCAGCAGCGTAGGAAGGGGGGGGGACGAGCAGTACTTC; CDR3: CASSVGRGGDEQYF
J: TRBJ2-7; length: 13; D: TRBD1; V: TRBV29-1; size: -; DNA: TGCAGCGTTACCGGGACAGCCGCCTACGAGCAGTACTTC; CDR3: CSVTGTAAYEQYF
J: TRBJ2-2; length: 11; D: TRBD1; V: TRBV7-9; size: once; DNA: TGTGCCAGCAGCTTGGGACAGGGGCTGTTTTTT; CDR3: CASSLGQGLFF
J: TRBJ1-5; length: 13; D: TRBD1; V: TRBV28; size: -; DNA: TGTGCCAGCACCAGGGGGCAATATCAGCCCCAGCATTTT; CDR3: CASTRGQYQPQHF
J: TRBJ1-5; length: 13; D: TRBD1; V: TRBV19; size: -; DNA: TGTGCCAGCGCGGACAGGAGCAATCAGCCCCAGCATTTT; CDR3: CASADRSNQPQHF
J: TRBJ2-2; length: 15; D: -; V: TRBV4-1; size: -; DNA: TGCGCCAGCAGCCAAGATTTCGCCGGTTCCGGGGAGCTGTTTTTT; CDR3: CASSQDFAGSGELFF
J: TRBJ1-1; length: 15; D: -; V: TRBV19; size: -; DNA: TGTGCCAGTAGTACAGCCGGGACACGAAACACTGAAGCTTTCTTT; CDR3: CASSTAGTRNTEAFF
J: TRBJ1-5; length: 15; D: -; V: TRBV4-2; size: -; DNA: TGTGCCAGCAGCCAAGAGCACGGAAGCAATCAGCCCCAGCATTTT; CDR3: CASSQEHGSNQPQHF
J: TRBJ2-3; length: 15; D: TRBD1; V: TRBV9; size: -; DNA: TGTGCCAGCACCCTAGGGACAGGCTACACAGATACGCAGTATTTT; CDR3: CASTLGTGYTDTQYF
J: TRBJ2-1; length: 12; D: -; V: TRBV2; size: -; DNA: TGTGCCAGCAGTGTACGGGGCAATGAGCAGTTCTTC; CDR3: CASSVRGNEQFF
J: TRBJ1-3; length: 15; D: -; V: TRBV5-6; size: -; DNA: TGTGCCAGCAGCTTGAGGGGGAAGGGTGGAAACACCATATATTTT; CDR3: CASSLRGKGGNTIYF
J: TRBJ2-4; length: 15; D: -; V: TRBV27; size: -; DNA: TGTGCCAGCAGTCCGACAACCGTAGCCAAAAACATTCAGTACTTC; CDR3: CASSPTTVAKNIQYF